This T cell receptor beta chain stems from a study of radiotherapy plus CTLA-4 blockade in lung cancer. Focal radiation plus CTLA-4 blockade with ipilimumab was given to patients with chemo-refractory metastatic non-small-cell lung cancer. This clone was counted once. Some clones are missing from TCRdb's copy, which holds only in-frame ones; the method was immunoSEQ multiplex PCR. There are 35,000 to 50,000 clones in the sample; roughly 76% occur only once, and roughly 4% lies in the top ten. CDR1 is MNHEY, CDR2 SMNVEV, per germline (reference sequence). CDR3 length equals 18 residues. The J segment lost 2 bases and the V segment lost 5 bases, leaving 12 bases of the junction unmatched.

The sequences come from peripheral blood, collected from a patient treated with radiotherapy plus ipilimumab. The chain combines TRBV27 with TRBJ2-7; 13 bases are a match to TRBD2. This TCR was recovered from a human donor with non-small cell lung cancer who had a complete response to radiotherapy plus ipilimumab. The DNA of the CDR3 is TGTGCCAGCAGTCCACGTCCACCACTAGCGGGAGGGACCTACGAGCAGTACTTC. Translation: CASSPRPPLAGGTYEQYF.